This TCR beta chain derives from a study of glioma-infiltrating T cells after dendritic cell vaccination. Study-level information: Autologous tumor lysate was loaded overnight onto monocyte-derived dendritic cells grown approximately seven days with IL-4 and GM-CSF.

The CDR3 extends over 15 amino acids. V shed 7 bases and J shed 10 bases, with 20 bases lying between them. Germline loops: CDR1 SNHLY, CDR2 FYNNEI. Stated time point: after dendritic cell vaccination, including at tumor progression/relapse. Before vaccination, two weeks after the third vaccination, and at progression, PBMC were collected. TCRB CDR3 was amplified from 2 ug genomic DNA or less. The primer mix had 60 V beta and 13 J beta primers. Assay used: immunoSEQ multiplex PCR; TCRdb lists only in-frame clones, some missing. The sample contains 80,000 to 95,000 clones, 85% of which appear only once.

This chain uses TRBV2 with TRBJ1-6; D call uncertain. The sequences come from blood, collected after dendritic cell vaccination. The TCR originated in a human donor with glioblastoma. CDR3 amino acids: CASTTLASTSSPLHF. The CDR3 bases are TGTGCCAGCACCACGTTAGCATCCACTTCCTCACCCCTCCACTTT. Variable domain in full (rest from reference TRBV2 and TRBJ1-6): EPEVTQTPSHQVTQMGQEVILRCVPISNHLYFYWYRQILGQKVEFLVSFYNNEISEKSEIFDDQFSVERPDGSNFTLKIRSTKLEDSAMYFCASTTLASTSSPLHFGNGTRLTVT.